The T cell receptor (beta chain) under discussion was sequenced for a study of OX40 agonist ivuxolimab in advanced cancers. Study findings and constraints: Among the lowest peripheral clonal expansion occurred in 0.1-3.0 mg/kg partial responders. Dose levels from 0.1 to 3.0 mg/kg saw CD4+ and CD8+ blood T cells expand clonally by week 6.

V was clipped by 0 bases and J by 7 bases, with 13 bases between them. Germline V gives CDR1 PRHDT, CDR2 FYEKMQ (reference sequence). This CDR3 spans 15 amino acids. In the case of this clone: Its antigen is still unknown.

Blood got drawn at baseline, again on cycle 4 day 1, and then on cycle 7 day 1. TCRdb's table, derived via immunoSEQ multiplex PCR, lists solely in-frame clones and lacks some. The profile shows 40,000 to 45,000 clones, approximately 90% of them singletons. The V gene is TRBV13, the J gene TRBJ2-1, with D possibly matching TRBD1 (5 bases). This receptor was obtained from an adult with an advanced solid tumor such as melanoma, head and neck, liver or kidney cancer. Sequenced here: CD4+ or CD8+ T cells sorted from blood, sampled in a trial of the OX40 agonist ivuxolimab. CDR3 nucleotide sequence: TGTGCCAGCAGCTTAGGCTTGAAAAGGGGAAATGAGCAGTTCTTC. Residues: CASSLGLKRGNEQFF.